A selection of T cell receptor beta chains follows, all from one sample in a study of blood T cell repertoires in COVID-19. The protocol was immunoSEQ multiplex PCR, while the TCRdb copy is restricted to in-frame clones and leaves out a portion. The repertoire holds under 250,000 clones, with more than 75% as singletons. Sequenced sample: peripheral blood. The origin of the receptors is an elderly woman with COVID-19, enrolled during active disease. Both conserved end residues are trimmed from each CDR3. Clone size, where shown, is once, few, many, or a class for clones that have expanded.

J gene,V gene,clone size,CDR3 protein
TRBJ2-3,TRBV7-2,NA,ASSLEGYERPGDTQY
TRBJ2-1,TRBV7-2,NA,ASRLAGMNEQF
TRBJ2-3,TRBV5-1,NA,ASSRSGTTNTDTQY
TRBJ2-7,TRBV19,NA,ASSIGAGPYEQY
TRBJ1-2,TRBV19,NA,ASRETGGAYGYT
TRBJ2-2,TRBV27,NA,ASRTLSPTTGELF
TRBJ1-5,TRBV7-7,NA,ASSLTDYSNQPQH
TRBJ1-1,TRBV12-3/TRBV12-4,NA,ASSLREGTEAF
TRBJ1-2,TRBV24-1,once,ATSDRSGTGNYGYT
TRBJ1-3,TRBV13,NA,ASSSSGFQGSGNTIY
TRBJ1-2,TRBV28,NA,ASSLFGTPYGYT
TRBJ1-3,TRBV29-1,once,SVETAGNTIY
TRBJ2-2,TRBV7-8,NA,ASSLGTGYAGELF
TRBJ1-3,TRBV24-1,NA,ATSDSTTGAGNTIY
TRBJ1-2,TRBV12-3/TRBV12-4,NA,ASNQGGFGYT
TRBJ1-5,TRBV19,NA,ASSILGVAQH
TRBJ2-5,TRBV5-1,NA,ASSEGFETQY
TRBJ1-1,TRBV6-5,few,ASSYHRVPVSEAF
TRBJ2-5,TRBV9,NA,ASSEERGTQY
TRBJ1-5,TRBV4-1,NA,ASSLRSGQGQPQH
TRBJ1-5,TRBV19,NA,ASRTGDYSNQPQH
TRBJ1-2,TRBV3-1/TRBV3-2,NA,ASSPRQDLINGYT
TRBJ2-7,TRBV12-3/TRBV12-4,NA,ASSRRGPYEQY
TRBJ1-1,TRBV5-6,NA,ASSSPPGTGTSEAF
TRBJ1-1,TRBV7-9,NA,ASSLGAGANTEAF
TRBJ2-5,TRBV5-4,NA,ASSLALAGAQETQY
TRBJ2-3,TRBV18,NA,ASSPSTGTSGSDTQY
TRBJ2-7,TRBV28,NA,ASRRIAGSYEQY
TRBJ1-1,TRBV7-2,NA,ASSLSGSLNTEAF
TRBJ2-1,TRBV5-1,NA,ASSSGGTHNEQF
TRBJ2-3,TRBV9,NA,ASGGSTDTQY
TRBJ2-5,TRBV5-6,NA,ASSPVGGLETQY
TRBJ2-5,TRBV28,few,ASSPRQGERQETQY
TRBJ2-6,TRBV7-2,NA,ASRSSSGANVLT
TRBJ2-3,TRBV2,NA,ASSDQPLRGTDTQY
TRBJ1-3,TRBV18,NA,ASSLGESSGNTIY
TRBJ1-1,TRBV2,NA,ARGQGGGVAF
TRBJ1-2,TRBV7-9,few,ASSLGQNYGYT
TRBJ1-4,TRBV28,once,ASSSAQVEKLF
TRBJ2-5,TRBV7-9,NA,ASGGGNMETQY